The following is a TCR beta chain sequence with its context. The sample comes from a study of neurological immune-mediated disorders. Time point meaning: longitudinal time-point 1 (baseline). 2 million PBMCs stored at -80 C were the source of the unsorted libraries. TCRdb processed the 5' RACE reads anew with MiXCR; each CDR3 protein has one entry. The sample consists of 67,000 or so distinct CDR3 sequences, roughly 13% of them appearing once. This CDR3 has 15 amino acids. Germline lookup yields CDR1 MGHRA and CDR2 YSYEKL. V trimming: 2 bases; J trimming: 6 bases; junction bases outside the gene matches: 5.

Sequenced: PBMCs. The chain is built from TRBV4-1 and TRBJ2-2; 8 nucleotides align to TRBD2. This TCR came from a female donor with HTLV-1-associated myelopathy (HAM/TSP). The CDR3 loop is CASSQRGGRAGELFF. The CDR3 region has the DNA TGCGCCAGCAGCCAACGGGGGGGACGAGCCGGGGAGCTGTTTTTT.